One and the same sample provided the 22 T cell receptor beta chains below, sequenced in a study of blood T cell repertoires in COVID-19. Using immunoSEQ multiplex PCR, the repertoire was profiled, and TCRdb retains in-frame clones only, with some absent. The sample lists 150,000 or so clones, roughly 73% occurring once. Sequencing was carried out using peripheral blood. These receptors were taken from a woman in her forties or fifties with active or convalescent COVID-19.

CDR3 sequence (DNA): TGTGCCAGCAGTTCCACGGGGTTTCACACTGAAGCTTTCTTT. It is translated as CASSSTGFHTEAFF. The V and J genes are TRBV6-6 and TRBJ1-1; D gene ambiguous. Germline V gives CDR1 MNHNY, CDR2 SVGAGI (reference sequence). The CDR3 covers 14 residues. The V end was cut by 4 bases, the J end by 3 bases, with 12 bases between.

The V gene is TRBV5-1, the J gene TRBJ2-7; D is unresolved. The germline V and J ends were trimmed by 0 bases and 2 bases, with 9 bases remaining between them. CDR3 length equals 14 residues. Germline V CDR1 and CDR2: SGHRS, YFSETQ. The CDR3 sequence: CASSLVGATYEQYF. CDR3 bases: TGCGCCAGCAGCTTGGTTGGAGCCACCTACGAGCAGTACTTC.

The rearrangement uses TRBV28 and TRBJ2-7; 7 bases agree with TRBD2. Trimming removed 1 base from V and 7 bases from J; junction bases left unmatched: 4. Germline V gene lookup returns CDR1 MDHEN and CDR2 SYDVKM. The CDR3 is 13 residues long. CDR3: CASSLSGLPEQYF. CDR3 coding DNA: TGTGCCAGCAGTTTATCGGGACTACCGGAGCAGTACTTC.

CDR3 sequence: CASSVVSGRRNTGELFF. Written as DNA, the CDR3 is TGTGCCAGCAGCGTAGTTAGCGGGAGGAGGAACACCGGGGAGCTGTTTTTT. This chain uses TRBV9 with TRBJ2-2, with 10 positions matching TRBD2. The CDR3 has 17 amino acids. With 0 bases clipped from V and 1 base from J, the junction kept 3 bases outside the gene matches. Germline V lookup: CDR1 SGDLS, CDR2 YYNGEE.

A word on this clone: Distinct nucleotide sequences in the sample also encode this CDR3. The genes are TRBV7-9 and TRBJ1-2, with 7 positions matching TRBD1. V shed 2 bases, J shed 2 bases, and the junction held 2 bases outside the gene matches. This CDR3 spans 14 amino acids. From germline, CDR1 is SEHNR and CDR2 FQNEAQ (reference sequence). The CDR3 region is CASSLTGANYGYTF. The CDR3 DNA is TGTGCCAGCAGCTTAACAGGGGCGAACTATGGCTACACCTTC. Complete variable domain (other parts from reference TRBV7-9 and TRBJ1-2): DTGVSQNPRHKITKRGQNVTFRCDPISEHNRLYWYRQTLGQGPEFLTYFQNEAQLEKSRLLSDRFSAERPKGSFSTLEIQRTEQGDSAMYLCASSLTGANYGYTFGSGTRLTVV.

This clone has only one observation. The chain joins TRBV2 to TRBJ2-1; 7 bases are shared with TRBD2. Germline-derived CDR1 and CDR2 are SNHLY and FYNNEI. The CDR3 has 17 residues. V lost 2 bases to trimming and J lost 3 bases; unmatched junction nucleotides: 10. DNA for the CDR3: TGTGCCAGCAGTGAACCGTTAACTAGCGCGGACTACAATGAGCAGTTCTTC. This codes for CASSEPLTSADYNEQFF.

The chain carries TRBV24-1 and TRBJ2-1, with 9 bases that match TRBD1. Germline CDR1 KGHDR, CDR2 SFDVKD. The CDR3 runs to 15 residues. V lost 3 bases and J lost 9; bases outside the gene matches: 8. As DNA, the CDR3 is TGTGCCACCAGTGATCCGGGACAGGGTATGGGTGAGCAGTTCTTC. Its translation is CATSDPGQGMGEQFF.

CDR3 nucleotides: TGTGCCAGCAGTTCTAGGGGTTACCAGAGCAATGAGCAGTTCTTC. Its translation: CASSSRGYQSNEQFF. J is TRBJ2-1 and V is TRBV28; D might be TRBD1 (5 bases). The V end was cut by 4 bases, the J end by 6 bases, with 16 bases between. From germline, CDR1 is MDHEN and CDR2 SYDVKM. The CDR3 is 15 amino acids.

The chain combines TRBV29-1 with TRBJ2-7; 9 nucleotides line up with TRBD1. Germline V CDR1 and CDR2: SQVTM, ANQGSEA. The J segment lost 9 bases and the V segment lost 7 bases, leaving 19 bases of the junction unmatched. This CDR3 is built from 15 residues. The DNA of the CDR3 is TGCAGCGCCGAAATCCGGGACAGGGACCCCTCCGGGCAGTACTTC. Amino acids: CSAEIRDRDPSGQYF.

The rearrangement links TRBV5-4 to TRBJ2-1; 7 nucleotides agree with TRBD2. The length of the CDR3 is 16 residues. V trimming: 2 bases; J trimming: 8 bases; junction bases outside the gene matches: 13. In germline, CDR1 is SGHNT, CDR2 YYREEE (reference sequence). In nucleotides, the CDR3 is TGTGCCAGCAGCTTTTATTCCGCGGGGGTTCTCCATGAGCAGTTCTTC. Encoded protein: CASSFYSAGVLHEQFF. The variable domain in full, with the rest retrieved from reference TRBV5-4 and TRBJ2-1, is ETGVTQSPTHLIKTRGQQVTLRCSSQSGHNTVSWYQQALGQGPQFIFQYYREEENGRGNFPPRFSGLQFPNYSSELNVNALELDDSALYLCASSFYSAGVLHEQFFGPGTRLTVL.

V usage is TRBV7-2 and J usage is TRBJ1-2; unclear D gene. This CDR3 has 13 amino acids. V shed 0 bases and J shed 2 bases, with 4 bases lying between them. Germline CDR1 and CDR2: SGHTA and FQGNSA. The CDR3 reads CASSLARNYGYTF. The CDR3 nucleotides are TGTGCCAGCAGCTTAGCCAGGAACTATGGCTACACCTTC.

J is TRBJ1-6 and V is TRBV5-4; 8 bases are shared with TRBD1. CDR1 and CDR2 (germline): SGHNT, YYREEE (reference sequence). V lost 0 bases, J lost 7 bases, and 3 bases stayed unmatched. CDR3 length: 15 amino acids. CDR3 DNA: TGTGCCAGCAGCTTGGGGGACAGGCCCAATTCACCCCTCCACTTT. Translating gives CASSLGDRPNSPLHF.

This clone was detected only once. V is TRBV12-3 or TRBV12-4 and J is TRBJ2-7, with D uncertain. The germline V and J ends were trimmed by 3 bases and 5 bases, with 11 bases remaining between them. There are 13 residues in the CDR3. The chain's CDR3 is CASSFTPPHEQYF. In DNA form, the CDR3 reads TGTGCCAGCAGTTTTACTCCCCCCCACGAGCAGTACTTC.

The genes are TRBV29-1 and TRBJ1-1; 8 nucleotides match TRBD1. Germline-derived CDR1 and CDR2 are SQVTM and ANQGSEA. The CDR3 consists of 13 residues. The V segment lost 7 bases and the J segment 5 bases; nucleotides outside the gene matches: 9. The CDR3 bases are TGCAGCGGGGGACAGGCCCGAGTGACTGAAGCTTTCTTT. It specifies CSGGQARVTEAFF. The whole variable domain, filled in from reference TRBV29-1 and TRBJ1-1, reads SAVISQKPSRDICQRGTSLTIQCQVDSQVTMMFWYRQQPGQSLTLIATANQGSEATYESGFVIDKFPISRPNLTFSTLTVSNMSPEDSSIYLCSGGQARVTEAFFGQGTRLTVV.

This clone was recorded a few times. The chain employs TRBV6-5 and TRBJ1-2; 7 bases fit TRBD1. The CDR3 consists of 15 residues. Unmatched junction bases numbered 3, after V lost 0 bases and J lost 2 bases. From germline, CDR1 is MNHEY and CDR2 SVGAGI. In DNA, the CDR3 is TGTGCCAGCAGTTACTCGGGACAGAGAAACTATGGCTACACCTTC. Its translation is CASSYSGQRNYGYTF.

Worth noting for this clone: Other DNA variants within this sample encode the same CDR3. The V and J genes are TRBV5-4 and TRBJ2-3, with 7 nucleotides matching TRBD2. V dropped 4 bases and J dropped 2; count of bases not matched to a gene: 4. Per the germline V gene, CDR1 is SGHNT and CDR2 is YYREEE (reference sequence). The CDR3 loop spans 14 amino acids. CDR3: CASSRGRDTDTQYF. The CDR3 nucleotides are TGTGCCAGCAGCCGGGGGAGGGACACAGATACGCAGTATTTT.

The chain has TRBV10-3 and TRBJ1-6; no definite D call. Trimming pared 10 bases from V and 2 bases from J, leaving 9 bases between. The CDR3 runs to 13 residues. Germline CDR1 and CDR2: ENHRY and SYGVKD. The CDR3 loop reads CASSGAYNSPLHF. The CDR3 DNA reads as TGTGCCAGTTCCGGGGCCTATAATTCACCCCTCCACTTT.

V usage is TRBV4-2 and J usage is TRBJ2-2, with a possible D match to TRBD2 (6 bases). The CDR3 covers 14 residues. With 1 base removed from V and 7 bases from J, the gap between germline ends came to 10 bases. Germline loops: CDR1 LGHNA, CDR2 YNFKEQ. DNA for the CDR3: TGTGCCAGCAGCCAAGTTGGGCGGGGCGGGGAGCTGTTTTTT. This encodes CASSQVGRGGELFF.

The chain employs TRBV9 and TRBJ2-1; possible D gene TRBD2, 6 bases. Trimming took off 3 bases at V and 1 base at J, with 14 bases between the two ends. CDR1 and CDR2 (germline): SGDLS, YYNGEE. This CDR3 is 16 amino acids long. CDR3 sequence: CASSARLGLSYNEQFF. CDR3 sequence (DNA): TGTGCCAGCAGCGCTCGACTAGGCCTATCCTACAATGAGCAGTTCTTC.

V usage is TRBV9 and J usage is TRBJ1-2; D remains unclear. The germline CDR1 and CDR2 sequences are SGDLS and YYNGEE. The V end lost 3 bases, the J end lost 4 bases, and 7 bases lay between the germline ends. The length of the CDR3 is 12 residues. DNA of the CDR3: TGTGCCAGCAGCGCGAGTTTCTATGGCTACACCTTC. This encodes CASSASFYGYTF.

The chain recombines TRBV7-6 with TRBJ2-1, with D perhaps TRBD1 (6 bases). CDR3 length equals 14 residues. V gave up 0 bases and J gave up 4 bases, with 7 bases separating them. The germline CDR1 and CDR2 sequences are SGHVS and FNYEAQ. The CDR3 loop is CASSLAGAYNEQFF. CDR3 in DNA: TGTGCCAGCAGCTTAGCGGGGGCTTACAATGAGCAGTTCTTC.

The chain links TRBV19 to TRBJ1-4, with no clear D. V was clipped by 1 base and J by 11 bases, with 14 bases between them. The CDR3 sequence is 14 residues long. Germline CDR1 reads LNHDA; CDR2 reads SQIVND (reference sequence). DNA for the CDR3: TGTGCCAGTAGTATAGGCGGAGCCATGAAGAAACTGTTTTTT. Protein: CASSIGGAMKKLFF.